The 10 T cell receptor beta chains in this list originate from one sample, sequenced in a study of blood T cell repertoires in COVID-19. Method: immunoSEQ multiplex PCR; TCRdb's copy keeps in-frame clones and lacks some. The table shows some 200,000 clones, with around 87% occurring only once. Sequencing was performed on peripheral blood. All receptors come from an elderly woman in a cohort sampled during active or convalescent COVID-19.

The chain uses TRBV9 and TRBJ2-2; TRBD1 is a possible D gene (5 bases). CDR1 SGDLS and CDR2 YYNGEE come from the germline V gene. Trimming stripped 3 bases from V and 10 bases from J, with 16 bases between. The CDR3 contains 14 residues. This CDR3 reads CASSEDILGEELFF. The CDR3 region has the DNA TGTGCCAGCAGCGAGGACATCCTCGGAGAGGAGCTGTTTTTT.

V gene TRBV14 combines with J gene TRBJ2-5, with 7 bases that match TRBD2. Trimming removed 6 bases from V and 7 bases from J; junction bases left unmatched: 11. CDR1 is SGHDN, CDR2 FVKESK, per germline. The CDR3 contains 14 residues. CDR3 protein: CASSQLARKGTQYF. DNA for the CDR3: TGTGCCAGCAGTCAACTAGCGAGGAAGGGGACCCAGTACTTC.

CDR3 nucleotide sequence: TGTGGGGCTAGCGGGAGGGGAGGGCAAGAGACCCAGTACTTC. It is translated as CGASGRGGQETQYF. The chain has TRBV3-1 (or the pseudogene TRBV3-2) and TRBJ2-5, with 12 bases aligning to TRBD2. The length of the CDR3 is 14 residues. Germline V lookup: CDR1 LGHDT, CDR2 YNNKEL (reference sequence).

The chain joins TRBV18 to TRBJ1-4; TRBD1 agrees at 8 bases. Per the germline V gene, CDR1 is KGHSH and CDR2 is LQKENI. The V gene end was trimmed by 6 bases and the J gene end by 6 bases; junction bases not matched to a gene: 6. The CDR3 runs to 14 residues. The CDR3, as DNA: TGTGCCAGCTCGATGGACAGGGAGGATGAAAAACTGTTTTTT. Protein product: CASSMDREDEKLFF.

J is TRBJ1-2 and V is TRBV18; no clear D gene. Trimming left V 1 base short and J 7 bases short, with 10 bases between. Germline loops: CDR1 KGHSH, CDR2 LQKENI. The CDR3 is made up of 13 amino acids. In DNA form, the CDR3 reads TGTGCCAGCTCACCACTAGAAAGAAGTGGCTACACCTTC. This translates into CASSPLERSGYTF.

The V and J genes are TRBV5-1 and TRBJ2-5, with D possibly being TRBD2 (7 bases). The V gene lost 5 bases and the J gene lost 1 base, with 21 bases spanning the gap. Germline-derived CDR1 and CDR2 are SGHRS and YFSETQ. The CDR3 has 17 amino acids. In DNA, the CDR3 is TGCGCCAGCAGTCGAGGCCTCCTCGGGGGGCGCCAAGAGACCCAGTACTTC. It yields the protein CASSRGLLGGRQETQYF.

The chain joins TRBV5-1 to TRBJ2-2; D is possibly TRBD1 (8 bases). Germline V gives CDR1 SGHRS, CDR2 YFSETQ. There are 16 residues in the CDR3. V was shortened by 2 bases and J by 3 bases, with 14 bases between the two germline ends. In DNA, the CDR3 is TGCGCCAGCAGCTTACGACAGGGGAGGGACACCGGGGAGCTGTTTTTT. As protein: CASSLRQGRDTGELFF.

The genes are TRBV24-1 and TRBJ1-1; 7 bases align to TRBD1. The CDR3 contains 13 residues. Per the germline V gene, CDR1 is KGHDR and CDR2 is SFDVKD. V lost 7 bases to trimming and J lost 8 bases; unmatched junction nucleotides: 9. CDR3 region: CATRGTGTEEAFF. CDR3 coding DNA: TGTGCCACCAGGGGAACAGGGACAGAGGAAGCTTTCTTT.

The chain uses TRBV2 and TRBJ2-5; 7 bases are a match to TRBD1. Unmatched junction bases numbered 1, after V lost 5 bases and J lost 1 base. Germline CDR1 reads SNHLY; CDR2 reads FYNNEI. CDR3 length equals 13 residues. The CDR3 reads CASSRGPQETQYF. CDR3 sequence (DNA): TGTGCCAGCAGTAGGGGGCCCCAAGAGACCCAGTACTTC.

The V call is TRBV5-4, the J call TRBJ2-4; 9 bases agree with TRBD2. Unmatched junction bases numbered 13, after V lost 4 bases and J lost 2 bases. Germline lookup yields CDR1 SGHNT and CDR2 YYREEE (reference sequence). This CDR3 has 18 amino acids. The CDR3 nucleotides read TGTGCCAGCAGCCACCGTTCGGCGCGGGGGGGAACCAAAAACATTCAGTACTTC. This sequence encodes CASSHRSARGGTKNIQYF.